Reported below is one T cell receptor (beta chain). The data stem from a study of regulatory T cells in long-lasting Graves disease. Indicated time point: persistent/refractory GD, antithyroid drugs over 5 years with positive TRAb. Making the TCR library involved RNA that had been extracted from PBMCs. Arm-PCR of CDR3 regions and iRepertoire HTBI primers were used to build TCR beta libraries. One entry per CDR3 protein, called by TCRdb with MiXCR from the multiplex PCR reads. Here the sample spans some 450,000 distinct CDR3 sequences, 23% being singletons. CDR3 length equals 14 residues. The V gene lost 5 bases and the J gene lost 6 bases, with 17 bases spanning the gap. CDR1 is SEHNR and CDR2 is FQNEAQ in the germline V gene (reference sequence).

V and J are TRBV7-9 and TRBJ2-7; TRBD1 might be the D (5 bases). The origin of this receptor is a female donor with Graves disease. The sequenced sample was peripheral blood mononuclear cells (PBMCs), obtained when the disease was refractory, from a patient treated with antithyroid drugs. The CDR3 coding sequence is TGTGCCAGCAGCCCCGGTCGACAGCCCGCCGAGCAGTACTTC. Translation: CASSPGRQPAEQYF.